The 22 T cell receptor beta chains in this list originate from one sample, sequenced in a study of blood T cell repertoires in COVID-19. Assay: immunoSEQ multiplex PCR; the TCRdb copy retains only in-frame clones and omits some. Found here are 200,000 to 300,000 clones, over 80% of them singletons; the top ten hold 3.7%. The sequenced sample was peripheral blood. Receptors originate from a woman in her thirties or forties with acute or convalescent COVID-19.

V usage is TRBV19 and J usage is TRBJ2-3; TRBD2 matches at 11 bases. V trimming: 6 bases; J trimming: 2 bases; junction bases outside the gene matches: 10. The CDR3 consists of 17 residues. Germline V CDR1 and CDR2: LNHDA, SQIVND (reference sequence). The DNA of the CDR3 is TGTGCCAGTAGCACATCCCGACTAGCGGGGAACACAGATACGCAGTATTTT. It encodes CASSTSRLAGNTDTQYF.

The genes are TRBV5-8 and TRBJ1-5, with 7 bases matching TRBD1. The germline CDR1 and CDR2 sequences are SGHTS and YDEGEE. V was clipped by 2 bases and J by 0 bases; unmatched bases: 2. The CDR3 contains 15 residues. The CDR3 loop is CASSLQGYSNQPQHF. The CDR3 DNA reads as TGTGCCAGCAGCTTACAGGGGTATAGCAATCAGCCCCAGCATTTT.

This clone was found once. The CDR3 DNA reads as TGCGCCAGCAGCCAAGGGTCTCGGACTCACACAGATACGCAGTATTTT. Its translation is CASSQGSRTHTDTQYF. The chain has TRBV4-1 and TRBJ2-3, with D possibly matching TRBD2 (5 bases). The V gene's germline CDR1 is MGHRA and CDR2 YSYEKL. This CDR3 is 16 amino acids long. V lost 1 base and J 2 bases, leaving 13 bases between the germline ends.

This chain uses TRBV30 with TRBJ1-6, with 8 bases lining up with TRBD1. V lost 2 bases to trimming and J lost 6 bases; unmatched junction nucleotides: 3. Germline V gene data show CDR1 as GTSNPN and CDR2 as SVGIG (reference sequence). The CDR3 is made up of 14 amino acids. The CDR3 loop reads CAWSLGQGNSPLHF. As DNA, the CDR3 is TGTGCCTGGAGTCTCGGACAGGGTAATTCACCCCTCCACTTT.

The chain has TRBV10-1 and TRBJ1-1; TRBD1 matches 11 bases. Per the germline V gene, CDR1 is WNHNN and CDR2 is SYGVQD (reference sequence). The CDR3 runs 15 residues. V shed 6 bases and J 5 bases; nucleotides not matched to a gene: 8. The CDR3 DNA reads TGCGCCAGCAGCGCCGGGACAGGGGGATCTACTGAAGCTTTCTTT. Its translation is CASSAGTGGSTEAFF.

The gene calls are TRBV7-2 and TRBJ1-2; a possible D gene is TRBD1 (5 bases). Germline CDR1 reads SGHTA; CDR2 reads FQGNSA. The CDR3 extends over 15 amino acids. With 0 bases removed from V and 8 bases from J, the gap between germline ends came to 16 bases. In nucleotides, the CDR3 is TGTGCCAGCAGCTTAGCGCAAGGACACAGGATCGGCTACACCTTC. Protein product: CASSLAQGHRIGYTF. The entire variable domain, with the rest obtained from reference TRBV7-2 and TRBJ1-2, is as follows: GAGVSQSPSNKVTEKGKDVELRCDPISGHTALYWYRQSLGQGLEFLIYFQGNSAPDKSGLPSDRFSAERTGGSVSTLTIQRTQQEDSAVYLCASSLAQGHRIGYTFGSGTRLTVV.

J is TRBJ1-2 and V is TRBV15; D gene uncertain. The CDR3 spans 17 residues. Germline assignment: CDR1 LNHNV and CDR2 YYDKDF (reference sequence). V lost 0 bases, J lost 5 bases, and 19 bases lay in between. The CDR3 here is CATSRDLRAGRGYGYTF. The CDR3 coding sequence is TGTGCCACCAGCAGAGATCTGAGGGCAGGTCGAGGGTATGGCTACACCTTC.

This chain connects TRBV6-2 or TRBV6-3 to TRBJ2-7; 8 bases map to TRBD1. Per the germline V gene, CDR1 is MNHEY and CDR2 is SVGEGT. Trimming at V came to 5 bases and at J to 5 bases, leaving 11 bases not matched to a gene. The CDR3 runs to 15 residues. The CDR3 spells CASSPGTGGPHEQYV. The CDR3 DNA reads as TGTGCCAGCAGTCCCGGGACAGGTGGGCCCCACGAGCAGTACGTC.

The V call is TRBV9, the J call TRBJ2-1; 12 positions match TRBD2. Germline V gene data show CDR1 as SGDLS and CDR2 as YYNGEE. Germline trimming cut 4 bases from V and 8 bases from J; bases unmatched to any gene: 7. This CDR3 is built from 15 residues. The CDR3: CASSQLAGGPDEQFF. In DNA, the CDR3 is TGTGCCAGCAGCCAGCTAGCGGGGGGGCCGGATGAGCAGTTCTTC.

V and J are TRBV9 and TRBJ1-1; TRBD1 might be the D (6 bases). The CDR3 is made up of 18 amino acids. V lost 1 base and J lost 1, with 20 bases in between. Germline CDR1 SGDLS, CDR2 YYNGEE. The CDR3 sequence: CASSVTGTPREKNTEAFF. The CDR3 nucleotides are TGTGCCAGCAGCGTAACAGGGACCCCTAGAGAGAAGAACACTGAAGCTTTCTTT. Complete variable domain (other parts from reference TRBV9 and TRBJ1-1): DSGVTQTPKHLITATGQRVTLRCSPRSGDLSVYWYQQSLDQGLQFLIQYYNGEERAKGNILERFSAQQFPDLHSELNLSSLELGDSALYFCASSVTGTPREKNTEAFFGQGTRLTVV.

This clone was observed a handful of times. The chain recombines TRBV5-1 with TRBJ2-1; the D gene is possibly TRBD2 (5 bases). The V gene lost 4 bases and the J gene lost 2 bases, with 7 bases spanning the gap. There are 13 residues in the CDR3. The germline V gene has CDR1 SGHRS and CDR2 YFSETQ. CDR3 DNA: TGCGCCAGCAGCCCCGGGGCCTACAATGAGCAGTTCTTC. It translates to CASSPGAYNEQFF.

The J gene is TRBJ1-4, the V gene TRBV6-5; 7 bases map to TRBD1. J lost 6 bases, V lost 7 bases, and 5 bases had no gene match. Germline CDR1 MNHEY, CDR2 SVGAGI. The CDR3 spans 13 residues. The chain's CDR3 is CASIGDSYEKLFF. The CDR3 DNA reads TGTGCCAGCATCGGGGACAGTTATGAAAAACTGTTTTTT.

The chain joins TRBV7-2 to TRBJ1-2; tentatively, D is TRBD1 (5 bases). The V and J ends lost 1 base and 8 bases respectively, with 11 bases between them. In germline, CDR1 is SGHTA, CDR2 FQGNSA. This CDR3 comprises 13 residues. The CDR3 sequence is CASSLGGRQGYTF. The CDR3 nucleotides are TGTGCCAGCAGCTTAGGGGGCCGTCAAGGCTACACCTTC.

The V gene is TRBV6-1, the J gene TRBJ2-6; 9 bases fit TRBD1. V trimming: 4 bases; J trimming: 0 bases; junction bases outside the gene matches: 10. CDR1 and CDR2 from the germline V gene are MNHNS and SASEGT. This CDR3 is 19 amino acids long. CDR3 in amino acids: CASSVYGTGPLSGANVLTF. CDR3 bases: TGTGCCAGCAGTGTATACGGGACAGGGCCACTCTCTGGGGCCAACGTCCTGACTTTC.

The V and J genes are TRBV11-2 and TRBJ1-3; 8 bases line up with TRBD1. Germline CDR1 and CDR2: SGHAT and FQNNGV. The trim removed 5 bases at V and 4 bases at J, leaving 7 bases unmatched. The CDR3 length is 15 residues. CDR3 sequence: CASSARTGLGNTIYF. The CDR3 DNA sequence: TGTGCCAGCAGCGCACGGACAGGGCTCGGAAACACCATATATTTT. Filled out from reference TRBV11-2 and TRBJ1-3, the complete variable domain reads EAGVAQSPRYKIIEKRQSVAFWCNPISGHATLYWYQQILGQGPKLLIQFQNNGVVDDSQLPKDRFSAERLKGVDSTLKIQPAKLEDSAVYLCASSARTGLGNTIYFGEGSWLTVV.

V usage is TRBV19 and J usage is TRBJ2-5; 11 bases match TRBD2. CDR1 and CDR2 (germline): LNHDA, SQIVND (reference sequence). This CDR3 is 15 amino acids long. Germline trimming cut 5 bases from V and 6 bases from J; bases unmatched to any gene: 8. The CDR3 DNA sequence: TGTGCCAGTAGTCCTCTAGCGGGGGGATCGCAGACCCAGTACTTC. Its translation is CASSPLAGGSQTQYF.

The V and J genes are TRBV18 and TRBJ1-2; possible D gene TRBD1, 6 bases. This CDR3 is built from 17 residues. Trimming pared 8 bases from V and 2 bases from J, leaving 24 bases between. Germline CDR1 is KGHSH and CDR2 is LQKENI. The CDR3 DNA reads as TGTGCCAGCAGCCCGCAGGGACACCTCGTTCCGAACTATGGCTACACCTTC. Translation gives CASSPQGHLVPNYGYTF. The full variable domain, in which reference TRBV18 and TRBJ1-2 provide the parts outside the CDR3, is NAGVMQNPRHLVRRRGQEARLRCSPMKGHSHVYWYRQLPEEGLKFMVYLQKENIIDESGMPKERFSAEFPKEGPSILRIQQVVRGDSAAYFCASSPQGHLVPNYGYTFGSGTRLTVV.

In DNA, the CDR3 is TGTGCCAGCAGCCCCGAAGAGACCCAGTACTTC. This gives the protein CASSPEETQYF. The chain recombines TRBV3-1 (or the pseudogene TRBV3-2) with TRBJ2-5; D not certain. Trimming shortened V by 4 bases and J by 3 bases, and 3 bases separated the two germline ends. The CDR3 length is 11 residues. CDR1 is LGHDT, CDR2 YNNKEL, per germline (reference sequence).

The chain is built from TRBV11-3 and TRBJ1-1; 8 positions match TRBD1. The junction had 3 bases not matched to a gene; V was cut back by 5 bases and J by 1 base. Germline CDR1 is SGHNT and CDR2 is YENEEA. The CDR3 covers 14 residues. The CDR3 DNA is TGTGCCAGCAGCCTTGGGACAGGGAACACTGAAGCTTTCTTT. It codes for CASSLGTGNTEAFF.

The chain couples TRBV6-1 to TRBJ1-1; 7 nucleotides line up with TRBD1. J was trimmed by 3 bases and V by 2 bases; bases with no gene match: 6. This CDR3 region has 15 residues. Germline CDR1 reads MNHNS; CDR2 reads SASEGT. CDR3 coding DNA: TGTGCCAGCAGTGAATGGGGCAGGGGGTACACTGAAGCTTTCTTT. The encoded protein is CASSEWGRGYTEAFF.

V is TRBV30 and J is TRBJ2-6; 11 bases fit TRBD1. The V and J ends lost 2 bases and 2 bases, in that order; junction bases with no gene match: 2. This CDR3 comprises 16 residues. CDR1 is GTSNPN, CDR2 SVGIG, per germline (reference sequence). The CDR3 DNA reads as TGTGCCTGGAGTCCGGGACAGGGGGCTGGGGCCAACGTCCTGACTTTC. Encoded protein: CAWSPGQGAGANVLTF. Variable domain in full (rest from reference TRBV30 and TRBJ2-6): SQTIHQWPATLVQPVGSPLSLECTVEGTSNPNLYWYRQAAGRGLQLLFYSVGIGQISSEVPQNLSASRPQDRQFILSSKKLLLSDSGFYLCAWSPGQGAGANVLTFGAGSRLTVL.

The V gene is TRBV5-6, the J gene TRBJ1-4; no definite D call. The CDR3 contains 15 residues. Germline lookup yields CDR1 SGHDT and CDR2 YYEEEE. V was pared by 2 bases and J by 1 base, with 9 bases between. CDR3 sequence reads: CASSFGHGTNEKLFF. The CDR3 bases are TGTGCCAGCAGCTTTGGGCACGGAACTAATGAAAAACTGTTTTTT.